This TCR beta chain was captured by sequencing in a study of CD8+ T cells in alopecia areata. Study summary: Female C3H/HeJ mice aged 7-10 weeks received skin from roughly 6-12-month-old C3H/HeJ donors with spontaneous alopecia.

From germline, CDR1 is FNHDT and CDR2 SITEND (reference sequence). CDR3 length: 13 residues. On this clone: Its target is not known. Gene names refer to mouse genes. The read ends 4 residues early relative to the CDR3; the germline J gene fills the gap.

Overall study findings and caveats: Clonality in lesional scalp, especially alopecia totalis/universalis, exceeded that of normal scalp. In scalp samples, resident alphabeta T cells of normal skin are also sequenced. Researchers reported that TCR sharing among patients proved less clear than in mice, possibly HLA-linked.

As the sequencing template, cDNA was produced by extracting RNA and reverse transcribing it. Produced via immunoSEQ multiplex PCR; TCRdb's table is partial and in-frame only. The profile covers approximately 110,000 clones, none occurring a single time. This clonotype originated in a C3H/HeJ mouse with alopecia areata. MHC haplotype here: H2-k. This chain uses TRBV19 with TRBJ2-2; 8 positions agree with TRBD1. The sequenced sample consisted of lesional skin. The CDR3 reads CASKTGVDGQLYF. The DNA read from the CDR3 is TGTGCCAGCAAGACAGGGGTTGACGGG.